This paragraph covers one TCR beta chain sequence. The specificity of this receptor is unknown. One base away there is no much larger clone; base qualities are not given. Whole blood was collected in K2EDTA tubes by collaborating institutions according to the institutions' own protocols. Collaborator samples were shipped for TCRbeta analysis as frozen whole blood, isolated PBMCs, or DNA extracted from either sample type. This sample stems from a study of blood T cell repertoires in COVID-19 (TCRdb year 2020). Concerning the study at large: Samples from collaborators originated in the United States, Italy and Spain and spanned both the acute and convalescent phases of COVID-19. The material from the prospective study consisted of cDNA or gDNA derived from T cells, B-cell-depleted T cells, or PBMCs. Where available, HLA class I and class II types were obtained from metadata supplied by the sample provider rather than from assay-based typing. Sample metadata almost always included a de-identified subject ID, COVID-19 status, age in years and sex. The repertoires were released in a freely available public database meant as a resource for research on the immune response to SARS-CoV-2. Subjects who had been exposed to COVID-19, were actively infected with it, or had recovered from it provided the deeply sampled blood TCRbeta repertoires that made up the dataset. The samples were drawn from the first 160 participants of the ongoing ImmuneRACE study and from 950 to 1,500 subjects provided by 6 global collaborators. Study-level results and caveats: How much clinical and demographic metadata was included differed by source and by participant, and the metadata was provided uncurated.

The immunoSEQ Assay, a bias-controlled multiplex PCR, was used to amplify TCRbeta CDR3 regions from genomic DNA. On the authors' methods: Within the assay, amplification of reference gene primers was used to estimate how many nucleated cells each sample contained. Sequence reads were collapsed and filtered to measure the absolute abundance of every unique TCRbeta CDR3 rearrangement. For each sample, productive Simpson clonality was calculated as the square root of Simpson's diversity index over productive rearrangements. In its TCRdb copy, this immuneACCESS table keeps in-frame sequences only and misses some clones. Where compared with another copy, unresolved V genes explain less than half of these, and the others have no known cause. Clone size and V and J calls were adopted from that table, with D and trimming inferred from the DNA. For this sample the table gives 250,000 to 300,000 clones, of which 85% to 90% were detected only once. The ten biggest clones cover approximately 4% of the sample.

The germline V gene encodes CDR1 MGHDK and CDR2 SYGVNS. The CDR3 covers 18 residues, taking in both the cysteine and the phenylalanine. The sequence is cut down to CDR3 DNA, 54 bases in frame from base 1. The V end gives up 3 bases and the J end 0 bases, leaving 7 bases in the junction not matched to a gene. Here the chain combines TRBV25-1 and TRBJ2-6, with 8 bases matching TRBD1. This receptor was identified in a man between 18 and 35 years old with active or convalescent COVID-19. Input material: peripheral blood. CDR3 sequence: CASSDVGQGFSGANVLTF. The DNA is TGTGCCAGCAGTGACGTCGGACAGGGTTTCTCTGGGGCCAACGTCCTGACTTTC.